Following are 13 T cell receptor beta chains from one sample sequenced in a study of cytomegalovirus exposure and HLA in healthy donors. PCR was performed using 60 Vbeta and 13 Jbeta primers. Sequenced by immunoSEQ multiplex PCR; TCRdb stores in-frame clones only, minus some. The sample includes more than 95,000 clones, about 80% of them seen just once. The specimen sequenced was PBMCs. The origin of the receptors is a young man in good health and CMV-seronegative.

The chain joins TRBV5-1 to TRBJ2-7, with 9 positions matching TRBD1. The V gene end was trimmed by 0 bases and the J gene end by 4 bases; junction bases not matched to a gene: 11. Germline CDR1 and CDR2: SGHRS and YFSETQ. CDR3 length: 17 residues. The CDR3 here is CASSLGGNRDRAYEQYF. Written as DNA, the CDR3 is TGCGCCAGCAGCTTGGGGGGAAACCGGGACAGGGCGTACGAGCAGTACTTC.

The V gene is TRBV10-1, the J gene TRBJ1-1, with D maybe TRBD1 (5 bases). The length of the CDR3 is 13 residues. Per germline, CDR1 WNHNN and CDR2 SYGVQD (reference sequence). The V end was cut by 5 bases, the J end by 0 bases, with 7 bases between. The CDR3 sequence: CASSPQVNTEAFF. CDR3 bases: TGCGCCAGCAGTCCACAGGTGAACACTGAAGCTTTCTTT.

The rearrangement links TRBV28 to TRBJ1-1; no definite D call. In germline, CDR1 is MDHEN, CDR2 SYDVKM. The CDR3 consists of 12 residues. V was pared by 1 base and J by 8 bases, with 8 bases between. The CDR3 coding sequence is TGTGCCAGCAGTTTATACCGCAGGGAAGCTTTCTTT. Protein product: CASSLYRREAFF.

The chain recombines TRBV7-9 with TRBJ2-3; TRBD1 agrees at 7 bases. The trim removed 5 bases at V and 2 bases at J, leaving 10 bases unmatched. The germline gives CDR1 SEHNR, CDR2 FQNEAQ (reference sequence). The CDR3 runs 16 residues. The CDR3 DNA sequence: TGTGCCAGCAGCCTGCTCCGGGACAGATACACAGATACGCAGTATTTT. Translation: CASSLLRDRYTDTQYF.

In DNA form, the CDR3 reads TGTGCCAGCAGCTTTACTACAGCGGGTTACAATGAGCAGTTCTTC. It codes for CASSFTTAGYNEQFF. V is TRBV5-6 and J is TRBJ2-1; D is perhaps TRBD2 (6 bases). CDR1 is SGHDT, CDR2 YYEEEE, per germline. The V end lost 2 bases, the J end lost 4 bases, and 13 bases lay between the germline ends. The CDR3 is 15 residues long. Filled out from reference TRBV5-6 and TRBJ2-1, the complete variable domain reads DAGVTQSPTHLIKTRGQQVTLRCSPKSGHDTVSWYQQALGQGPQFIFQYYEEEERQRGNFPDRFSGHQFPNYSSELNVNALLLGDSALYLCASSFTTAGYNEQFFGPGTRLTVL.

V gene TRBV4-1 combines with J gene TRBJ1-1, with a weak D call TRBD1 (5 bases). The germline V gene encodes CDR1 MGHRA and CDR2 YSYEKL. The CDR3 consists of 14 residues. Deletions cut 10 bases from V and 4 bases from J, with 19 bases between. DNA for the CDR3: TGCGCCACTAACCCGGGGGTGGGGATCACTGAAGCTTTCTTT. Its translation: CATNPGVGITEAFF.

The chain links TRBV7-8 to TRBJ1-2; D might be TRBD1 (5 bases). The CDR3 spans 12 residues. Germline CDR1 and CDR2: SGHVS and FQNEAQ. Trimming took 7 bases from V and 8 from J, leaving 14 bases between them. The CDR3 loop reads CASTPGGGGYTF. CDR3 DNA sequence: TGTGCCAGCACCCCGGGGGGGGGAGGCTACACCTTC.

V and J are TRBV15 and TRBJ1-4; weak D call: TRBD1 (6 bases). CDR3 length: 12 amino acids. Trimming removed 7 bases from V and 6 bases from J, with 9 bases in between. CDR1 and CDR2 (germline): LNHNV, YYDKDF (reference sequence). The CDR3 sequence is CATTPGDEKLFF. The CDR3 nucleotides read TGTGCCACCACCCCAGGGGATGAAAAACTGTTTTTT.

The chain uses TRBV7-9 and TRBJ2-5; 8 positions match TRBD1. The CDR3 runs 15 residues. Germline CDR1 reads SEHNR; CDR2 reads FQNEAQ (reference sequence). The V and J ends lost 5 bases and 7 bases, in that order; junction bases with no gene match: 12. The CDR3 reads CASSPGQGTKGTQYF. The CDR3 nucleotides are TGTGCCAGCAGCCCCGGACAGGGTACCAAGGGGACCCAGTACTTC.

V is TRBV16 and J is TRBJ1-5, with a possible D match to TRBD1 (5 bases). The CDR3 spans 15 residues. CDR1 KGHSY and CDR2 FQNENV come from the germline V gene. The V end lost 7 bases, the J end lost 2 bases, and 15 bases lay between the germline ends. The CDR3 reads CASTQGSERNQPQHF. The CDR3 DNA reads TGTGCCAGCACCCAGGGTAGCGAACGCAATCAGCCCCAGCATTTT.

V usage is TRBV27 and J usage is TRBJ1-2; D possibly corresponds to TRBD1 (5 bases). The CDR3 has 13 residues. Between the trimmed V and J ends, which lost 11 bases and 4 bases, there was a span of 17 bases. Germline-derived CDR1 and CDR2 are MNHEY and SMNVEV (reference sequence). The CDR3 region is CAARGGSRYGYTF. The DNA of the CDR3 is TGTGCCGCAAGGGGAGGCAGTCGCTATGGCTACACCTTC.

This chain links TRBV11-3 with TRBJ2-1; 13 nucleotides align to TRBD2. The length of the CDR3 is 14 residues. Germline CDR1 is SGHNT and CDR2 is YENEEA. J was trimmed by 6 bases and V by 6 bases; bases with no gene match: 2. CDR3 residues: CASSGLAGANEQFF. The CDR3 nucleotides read TGTGCCAGCAGTGGACTAGCGGGGGCCAATGAGCAGTTCTTC.

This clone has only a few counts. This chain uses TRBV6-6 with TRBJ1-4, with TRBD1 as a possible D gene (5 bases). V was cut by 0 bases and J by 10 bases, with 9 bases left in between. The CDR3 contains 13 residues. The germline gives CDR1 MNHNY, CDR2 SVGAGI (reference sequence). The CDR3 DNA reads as TGTGCCAGCAGTTACTCGTCGGGGGGAAAACTGTTTTTT. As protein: CASSYSSGGKLFF.